Below are 2 T cell receptor beta chains sequenced from a single sample in a study of T cells in Graves' hyperthyroidism and ophthalmopathy. Researchers amplified the TCR beta CDR3 regions from RNA transcripts. The HTBI primer set was used in a first-round RT-PCR of the TCR CDR3. TCRdb recomputed calls from the multiplex PCR reads with MiXCR, one row per CDR3 protein. There are approximately 620,000 distinct CDR3 sequences in the sample; 15% to 20% occur only once, and around 3.3% lies in the top ten. Sequencing used blood. The receptors shown here come from a woman aged 40 to 50 with Graves' ophthalmopathy.

This clonotype has ten or more counts. This rearrangement joins TRBV12-3 or TRBV12-4 to TRBJ2-1; D is ambiguous. The V gene lost 4 bases and the J gene lost 5 bases, with 15 bases spanning the gap. The CDR3 covers 15 residues. CDR3: CASSYLSPINNEQFF. Here the CDR3 DNA reads TGTGCCAGCAGTTACCTTAGCCCCATCAACAATGAGCAGTTCTTC.

This clonotype was recorded many times. The V gene is TRBV5-1, the J gene TRBJ2-7; 11 nucleotides agree with TRBD2. The CDR3 spans 19 residues. The ends lost 3 bases at V and 0 bases at J; junction bases unmatched: 14. Per the germline V gene, CDR1 is SGHRS and CDR2 is YFSETQ. CDR3 region: CASSSRSTSGSMASYEQYF. The CDR3 DNA reads as TGCGCCAGCAGCTCCCGGTCTACTAGCGGGAGCATGGCCTCCTACGAGCAGTACTTC.